The present entry profiles one TCR beta chain with its context. These data come from a study of blood T cell repertoires in COVID-19. Per germline, CDR1 SGHTS and CDR2 YDEGEE. CDR3 size: 15 residues. Trimming took off 0 bases at V and 7 bases at J, with 17 bases between the two ends. As processed by the authors: Amplifying reference gene primers gave estimates of nucleated cell counts. Libraries were prepared by immunoSEQ multiplex PCR; TCRdb keeps only in-frame clonotypes and omits some of them. The DNA was the basis for D and trimming; V, J and clone size are from that table. The sample shows approximately 290,000 clones, 70% to 85% of them seen only once. Seattle participants joined during active infection and were tracked over time.

The sequence came from a human donor with COVID-19, enrolled during active disease. The donor label of this sample is uncertain. The genes are TRBV5-8 and TRBJ2-7; tentative D call: TRBD1 (6 bases). The specimen sequenced was peripheral blood. CDR3 in DNA: TGTGCCAGCAGCTTGGAACAGGGCCCTTTGGGGGAGCAGTACTTC. It is translated as CASSLEQGPLGEQYF.